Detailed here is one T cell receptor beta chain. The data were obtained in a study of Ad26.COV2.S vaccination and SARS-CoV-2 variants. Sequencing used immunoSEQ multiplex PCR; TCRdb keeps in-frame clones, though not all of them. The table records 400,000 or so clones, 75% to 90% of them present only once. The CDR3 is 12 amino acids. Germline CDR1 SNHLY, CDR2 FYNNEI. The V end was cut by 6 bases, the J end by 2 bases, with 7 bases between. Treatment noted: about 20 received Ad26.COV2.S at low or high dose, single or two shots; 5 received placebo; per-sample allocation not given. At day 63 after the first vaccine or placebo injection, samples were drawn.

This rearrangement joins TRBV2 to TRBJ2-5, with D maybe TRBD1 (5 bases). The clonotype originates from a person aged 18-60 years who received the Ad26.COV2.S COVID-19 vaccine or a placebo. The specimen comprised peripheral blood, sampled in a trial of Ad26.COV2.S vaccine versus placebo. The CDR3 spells CASRQDQETQYF. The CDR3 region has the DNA TGTGCCAGCAGACAGGATCAAGAGACCCAGTACTTC. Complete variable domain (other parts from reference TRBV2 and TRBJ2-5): EPEVTQTPSHQVTQMGQEVILRCVPISNHLYFYWYRQILGQKVEFLVSFYNNEISEKSEIFDDQFSVERPDGSNFTLKIRSTKLEDSAMYFCASRQDQETQYFGPGTRLLVL.